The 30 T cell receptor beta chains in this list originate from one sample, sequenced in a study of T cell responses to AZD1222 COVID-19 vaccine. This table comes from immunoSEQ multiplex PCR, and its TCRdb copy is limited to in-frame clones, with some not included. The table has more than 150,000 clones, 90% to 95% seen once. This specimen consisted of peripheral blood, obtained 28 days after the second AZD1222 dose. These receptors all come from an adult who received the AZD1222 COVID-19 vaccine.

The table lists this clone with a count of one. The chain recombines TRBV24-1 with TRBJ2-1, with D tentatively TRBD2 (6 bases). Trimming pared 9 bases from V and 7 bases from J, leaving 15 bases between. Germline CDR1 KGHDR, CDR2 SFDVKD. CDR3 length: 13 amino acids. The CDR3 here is CATGWGERNEQFF. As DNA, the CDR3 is TGTGCCACCGGTTGGGGGGAGCGGAATGAGCAGTTCTTC.

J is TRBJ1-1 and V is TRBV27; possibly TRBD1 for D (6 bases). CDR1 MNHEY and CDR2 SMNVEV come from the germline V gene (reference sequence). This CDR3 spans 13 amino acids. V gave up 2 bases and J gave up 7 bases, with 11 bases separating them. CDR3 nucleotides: TGTGCCAGCAGTTTAGAGGGGGGCCTTGAAGCTTTCTTT. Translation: CASSLEGGLEAFF.

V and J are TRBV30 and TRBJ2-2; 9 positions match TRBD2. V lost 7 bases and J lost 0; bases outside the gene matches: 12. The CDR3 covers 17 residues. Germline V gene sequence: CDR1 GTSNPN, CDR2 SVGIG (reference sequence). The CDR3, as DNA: TGTGCCTACCGCCGCCTGGCTAGCGGGGCGAACACCGGGGAGCTGTTTTTT. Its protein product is CAYRRLASGANTGELFF.

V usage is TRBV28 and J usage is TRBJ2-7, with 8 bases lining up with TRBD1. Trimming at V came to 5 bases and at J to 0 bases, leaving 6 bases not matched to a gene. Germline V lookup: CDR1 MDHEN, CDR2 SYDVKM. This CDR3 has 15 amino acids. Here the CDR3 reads CASSPVDRDSYEQYF. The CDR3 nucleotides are TGTGCCAGCAGTCCAGTGGACAGGGACTCCTACGAGCAGTACTTC.

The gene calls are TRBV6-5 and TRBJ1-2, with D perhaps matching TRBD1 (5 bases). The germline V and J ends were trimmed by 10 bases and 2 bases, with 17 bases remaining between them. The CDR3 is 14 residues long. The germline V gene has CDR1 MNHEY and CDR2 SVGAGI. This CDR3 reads CATRRKGRNYGYTF. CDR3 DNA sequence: TGTGCCACCAGACGAAAGGGACGGAACTATGGCTACACCTTC.

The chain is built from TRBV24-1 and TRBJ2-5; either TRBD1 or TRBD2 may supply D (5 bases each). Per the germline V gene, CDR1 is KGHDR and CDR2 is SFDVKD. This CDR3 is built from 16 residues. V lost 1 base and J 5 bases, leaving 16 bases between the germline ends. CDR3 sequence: CATSDLKFAGTETQYF. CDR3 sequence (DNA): TGTGCCACCAGTGATTTAAAGTTTGCAGGGACCGAGACCCAGTACTTC.

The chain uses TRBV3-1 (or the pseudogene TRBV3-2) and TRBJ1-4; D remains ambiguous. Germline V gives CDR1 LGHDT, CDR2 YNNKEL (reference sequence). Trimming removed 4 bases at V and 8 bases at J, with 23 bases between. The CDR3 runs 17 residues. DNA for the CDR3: TGTGCCAGCAGCCTCCTACAAAGTGCAGGTGGCGGAGAAAAACTGTTTTTT. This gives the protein CASSLLQSAGGGEKLFF.

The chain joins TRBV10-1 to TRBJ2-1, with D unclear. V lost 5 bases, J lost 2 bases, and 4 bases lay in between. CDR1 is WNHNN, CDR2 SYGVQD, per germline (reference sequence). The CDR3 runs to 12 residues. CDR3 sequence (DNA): TGCGCCAGCAGTAGCGCCTACAATGAGCAGTTCTTC. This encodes CASSSAYNEQFF.

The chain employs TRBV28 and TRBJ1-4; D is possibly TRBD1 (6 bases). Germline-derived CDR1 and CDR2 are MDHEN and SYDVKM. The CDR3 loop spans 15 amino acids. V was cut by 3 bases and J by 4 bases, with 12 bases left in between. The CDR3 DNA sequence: TGTGCCAGCAGTTTCAGCGGACAGAATAATGAAAAACTGTTTTTT. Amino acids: CASSFSGQNNEKLFF.

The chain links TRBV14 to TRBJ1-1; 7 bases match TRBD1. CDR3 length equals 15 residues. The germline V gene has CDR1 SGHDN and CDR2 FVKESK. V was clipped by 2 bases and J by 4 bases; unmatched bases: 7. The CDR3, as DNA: TGTGCCAGCAGCCAATACGGACAGGCGGGCACTGAAGCTTTCTTT. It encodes CASSQYGQAGTEAFF.

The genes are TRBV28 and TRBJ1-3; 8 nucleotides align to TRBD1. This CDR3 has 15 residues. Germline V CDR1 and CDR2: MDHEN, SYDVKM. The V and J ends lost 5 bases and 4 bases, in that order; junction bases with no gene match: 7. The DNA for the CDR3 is TGTGCCAGCAGTCGGCAGGGGGCGGGCGGAAACACCATATATTTT. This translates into CASSRQGAGGNTIYF.

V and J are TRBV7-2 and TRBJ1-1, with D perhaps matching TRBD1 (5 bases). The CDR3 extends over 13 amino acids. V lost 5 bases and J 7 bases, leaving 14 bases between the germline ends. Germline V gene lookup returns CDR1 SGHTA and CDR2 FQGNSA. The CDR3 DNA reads TGTGCCAGCAGCCCACACCGGGACGGTGAAGCTTTCTTT. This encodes CASSPHRDGEAFF.

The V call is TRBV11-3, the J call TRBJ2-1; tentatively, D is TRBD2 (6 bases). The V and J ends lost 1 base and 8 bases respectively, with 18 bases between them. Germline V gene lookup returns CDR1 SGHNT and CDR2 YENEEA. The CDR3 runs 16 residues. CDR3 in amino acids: CASSLGRDPAGDEQFF. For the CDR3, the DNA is TGTGCCAGCAGCTTAGGCCGGGACCCAGCGGGCGATGAGCAGTTCTTC. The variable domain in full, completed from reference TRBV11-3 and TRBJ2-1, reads EAGVVQSPRYKIIEKKQPVAFWCNPISGHNTLYWYLQNLGQGPELLIRYENEEAVDDSQLPKDRFSAERLKGVDSTLKIQPAELGDSAVYLCASSLGRDPAGDEQFFGPGTRLTVL.

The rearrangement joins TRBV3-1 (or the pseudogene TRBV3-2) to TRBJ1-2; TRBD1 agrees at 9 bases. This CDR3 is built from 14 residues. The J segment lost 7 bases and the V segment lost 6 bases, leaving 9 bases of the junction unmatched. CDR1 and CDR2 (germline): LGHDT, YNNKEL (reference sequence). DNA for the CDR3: TGTGCCAGCAGACCAGAGACAGGGGGGAGTGGCTACACCTTC. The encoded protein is CASRPETGGSGYTF.

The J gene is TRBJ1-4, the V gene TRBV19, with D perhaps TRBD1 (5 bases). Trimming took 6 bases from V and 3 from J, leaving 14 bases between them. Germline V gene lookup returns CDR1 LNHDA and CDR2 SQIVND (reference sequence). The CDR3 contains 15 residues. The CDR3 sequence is CASRGRVASNEKLFF. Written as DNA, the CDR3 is TGTGCCAGTAGAGGCAGGGTGGCTTCTAATGAAAAACTGTTTTTT. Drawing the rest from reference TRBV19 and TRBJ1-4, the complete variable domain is DGGITQSPKYLFRKEGQNVTLSCEQNLNHDAMYWYRQDPGQGLRLIYYSQIVNDFQKGDIAEGYSVSREKKESFPLTVTSAQKNPTAFYLCASRGRVASNEKLFFGSGTQLSVL.

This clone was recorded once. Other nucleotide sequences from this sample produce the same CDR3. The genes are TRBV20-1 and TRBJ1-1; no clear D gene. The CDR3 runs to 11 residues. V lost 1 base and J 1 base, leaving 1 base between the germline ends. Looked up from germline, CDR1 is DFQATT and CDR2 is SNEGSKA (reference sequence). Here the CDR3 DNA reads TGCAGTGCTAGAGGGAACACTGAAGCTTTCTTT. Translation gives CSARGNTEAFF.

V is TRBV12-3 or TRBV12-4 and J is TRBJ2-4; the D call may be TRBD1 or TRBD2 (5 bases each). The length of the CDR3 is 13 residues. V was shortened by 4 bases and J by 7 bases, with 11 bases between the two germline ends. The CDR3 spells CASSSTWGNIQYF. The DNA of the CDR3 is TGTGCCAGCAGTTCGACTTGGGGGAACATTCAGTACTTC.

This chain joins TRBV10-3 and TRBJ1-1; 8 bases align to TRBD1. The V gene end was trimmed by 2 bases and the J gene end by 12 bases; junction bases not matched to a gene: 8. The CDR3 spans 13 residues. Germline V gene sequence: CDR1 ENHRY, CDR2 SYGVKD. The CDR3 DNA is TGTGCCATCAGTGAGCCGACAGGGGTGGTAACTTTCTTT. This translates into CAISEPTGVVTFF.

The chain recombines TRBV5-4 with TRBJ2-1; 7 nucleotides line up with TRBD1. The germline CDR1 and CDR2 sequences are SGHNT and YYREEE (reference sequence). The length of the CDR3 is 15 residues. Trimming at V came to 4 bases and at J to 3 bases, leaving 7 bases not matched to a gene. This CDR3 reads CASSLAGGLYNEQFF. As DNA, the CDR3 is TGTGCCAGCAGCCTCGCAGGGGGTCTCTACAATGAGCAGTTCTTC.

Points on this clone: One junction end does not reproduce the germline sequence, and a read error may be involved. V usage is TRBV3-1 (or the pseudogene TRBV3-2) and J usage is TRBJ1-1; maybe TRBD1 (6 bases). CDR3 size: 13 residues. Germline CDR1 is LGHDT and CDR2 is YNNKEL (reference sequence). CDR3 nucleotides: TGTGCCAGCAGCTTCAACTCGGGACAATACCTCCTCTTT. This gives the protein CASSFNSGQYLLF.

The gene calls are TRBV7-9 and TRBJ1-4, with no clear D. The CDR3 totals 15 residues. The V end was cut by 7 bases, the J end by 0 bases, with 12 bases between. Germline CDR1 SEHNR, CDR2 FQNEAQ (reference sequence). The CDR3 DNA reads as TGTGCCAGCACTGAGGGAGCTACAACTAATGAAAAACTGTTTTTT. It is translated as CASTEGATTNEKLFF.

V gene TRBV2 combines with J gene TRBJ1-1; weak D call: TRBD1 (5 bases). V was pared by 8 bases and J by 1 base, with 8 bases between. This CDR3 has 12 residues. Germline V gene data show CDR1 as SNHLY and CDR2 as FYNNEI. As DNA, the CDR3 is TGTGCCAGCCCCCAGGGGAACACTGAAGCTTTCTTT. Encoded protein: CASPQGNTEAFF.

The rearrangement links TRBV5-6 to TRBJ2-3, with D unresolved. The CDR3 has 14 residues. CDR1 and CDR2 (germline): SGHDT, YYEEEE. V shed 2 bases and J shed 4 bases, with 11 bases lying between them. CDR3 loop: CASSLGSMADTQYF. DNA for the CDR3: TGTGCCAGCAGCTTAGGTAGCATGGCAGATACGCAGTATTTT. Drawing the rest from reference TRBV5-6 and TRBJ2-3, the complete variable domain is DAGVTQSPTHLIKTRGQQVTLRCSPKSGHDTVSWYQQALGQGPQFIFQYYEEEERQRGNFPDRFSGHQFPNYSSELNVNALLLGDSALYLCASSLGSMADTQYFGPGTRLTVL.

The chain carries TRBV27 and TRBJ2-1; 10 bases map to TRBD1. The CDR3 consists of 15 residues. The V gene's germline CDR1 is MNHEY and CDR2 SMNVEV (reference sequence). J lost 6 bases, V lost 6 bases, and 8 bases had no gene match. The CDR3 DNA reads TGTGCCAGCAGATCGGACAGGGGGATTGTCAATGAGCAGTTCTTC. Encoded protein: CASRSDRGIVNEQFF.

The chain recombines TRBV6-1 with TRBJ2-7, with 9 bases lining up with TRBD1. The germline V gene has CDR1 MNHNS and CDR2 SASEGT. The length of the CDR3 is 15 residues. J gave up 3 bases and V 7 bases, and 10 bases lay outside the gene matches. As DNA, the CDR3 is TGTGCCAGCACTCCCCCCGGGACAGGGAGCTACGAGCAGTACTTC. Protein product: CASTPPGTGSYEQYF.

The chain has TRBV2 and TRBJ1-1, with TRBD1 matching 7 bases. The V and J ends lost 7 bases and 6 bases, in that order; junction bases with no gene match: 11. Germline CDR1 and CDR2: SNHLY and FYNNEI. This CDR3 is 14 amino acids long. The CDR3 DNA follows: TGTGCCAGCAAGCCCACAGGGGTGGGGTCTGAAGCTTTCTTT. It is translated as CASKPTGVGSEAFF.

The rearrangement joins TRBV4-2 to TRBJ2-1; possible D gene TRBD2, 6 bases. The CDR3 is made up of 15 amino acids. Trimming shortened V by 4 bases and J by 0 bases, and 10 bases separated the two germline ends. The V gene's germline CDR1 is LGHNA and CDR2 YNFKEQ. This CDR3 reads CASSRGLLSYNEQFF. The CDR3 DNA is TGTGCCAGCAGCCGGGGACTCCTCTCCTACAATGAGCAGTTCTTC.

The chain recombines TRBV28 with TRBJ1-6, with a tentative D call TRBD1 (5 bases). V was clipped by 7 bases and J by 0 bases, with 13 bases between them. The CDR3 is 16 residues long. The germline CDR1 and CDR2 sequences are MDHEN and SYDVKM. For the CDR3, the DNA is TGTGCCAGCACCGTAGGGACCGCCTCCTATAATTCACCCCTCCACTTT. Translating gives CASTVGTASYNSPLHF.

The CDR3: CASRITGGYNTEAFF. The CDR3 region has the DNA TGTGCCAGCAGAATAACAGGGGGCTATAACACTGAAGCTTTCTTT. The chain combines TRBV7-2 with TRBJ1-1, with TRBD1 matching 9 bases. CDR3 length: 15 amino acids. The germline V gene encodes CDR1 SGHTA and CDR2 FQGNSA. The V gene end was trimmed by 6 bases and the J gene end by 2 bases; junction bases not matched to a gene: 7.

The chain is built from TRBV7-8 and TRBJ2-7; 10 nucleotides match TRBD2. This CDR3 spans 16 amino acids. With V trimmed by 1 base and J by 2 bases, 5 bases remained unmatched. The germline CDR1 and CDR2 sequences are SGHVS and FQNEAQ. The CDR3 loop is CASSLGTSGWTYEQYF. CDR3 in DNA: TGTGCCAGCAGCTTAGGGACTAGCGGATGGACCTACGAGCAGTACTTC.